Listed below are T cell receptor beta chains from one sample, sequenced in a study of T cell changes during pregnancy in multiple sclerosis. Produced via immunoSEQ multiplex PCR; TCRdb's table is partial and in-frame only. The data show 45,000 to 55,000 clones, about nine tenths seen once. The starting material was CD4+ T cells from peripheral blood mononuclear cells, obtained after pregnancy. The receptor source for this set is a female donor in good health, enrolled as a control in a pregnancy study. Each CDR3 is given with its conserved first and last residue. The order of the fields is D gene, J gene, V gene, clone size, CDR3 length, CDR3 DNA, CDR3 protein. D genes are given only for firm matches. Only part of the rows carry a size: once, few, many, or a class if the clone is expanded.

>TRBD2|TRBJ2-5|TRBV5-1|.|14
TGCGCCAGCAGCAGCGGGACCCAAGGTGGGACCCAGTACTTC
CASSSGTQGGTQYF
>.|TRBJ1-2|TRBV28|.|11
TGTGCATCGCGGACACTCTATGGCTACACCTTC
CASRTLYGYTF
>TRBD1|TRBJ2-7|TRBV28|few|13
TGTGCCAGCAAGGGACAGGGGGCGGGAGAGCAGTACTTC
CASKGQGAGEQYF
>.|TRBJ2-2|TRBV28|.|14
TGTGCCAGCATCGAGGGCGCCAGCACCGGGGAGCTGTTTTTT
CASIEGASTGELFF
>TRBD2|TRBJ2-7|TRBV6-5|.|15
TGTGCCAGCAGTTACTCGGCTAGCGGGGGCTACGAGCAGTACTTC
CASSYSASGGYEQYF
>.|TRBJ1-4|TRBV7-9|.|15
TGTGCCAGCAGCTTAGCCGACGGGGTGGGGGAAAAACTGTTTTTT
CASSLADGVGEKLFF
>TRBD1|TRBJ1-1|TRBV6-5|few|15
TGTGCCAGCAGGGACAGGGTTGGGGAGAACACTGAAGCTTTCTTT
CASRDRVGENTEAFF
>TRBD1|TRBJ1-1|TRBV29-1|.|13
TGCAGCGTTGTCGACAGGGTTCACACTGAAGCTTTCTTT
CSVVDRVHTEAFF
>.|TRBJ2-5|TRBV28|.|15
TGTGCCAGCACTAGTGGGGCATTCTCTCAAGAGACCCAGTACTTC
CASTSGAFSQETQYF
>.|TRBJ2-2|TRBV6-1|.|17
TGTGCCAGCAGTGACTGGGGAGGGGGGGGGAACACCGGGGAGCTGTTTTTT
CASSDWGGGGNTGELFF
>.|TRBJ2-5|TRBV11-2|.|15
TGTGCCAGCAGCTTAGGGCAGGGTTTGCAAGAGACCCAGTACTTC
CASSLGQGLQETQYF
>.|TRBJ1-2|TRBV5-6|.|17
TGTGCCAGCAGCTTGGGGGCAGGGTTGAATCCCAACTATGGCTACACCTTC
CASSLGAGLNPNYGYTF
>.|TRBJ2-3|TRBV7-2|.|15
TGTGCCAGCAGCTTAGCGGGGGGTTCCACAGATACGCAGTATTTT
CASSLAGGSTDTQYF
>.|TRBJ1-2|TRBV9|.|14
TGTGCCAGCAGGCACAGGGAATCTGCCTATGGCTACACCTTC
CASRHRESAYGYTF
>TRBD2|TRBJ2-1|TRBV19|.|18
TGTGCCAGTAGTCTCGGACTAGCGGGAGTAGGGAATACGGGTGAGCAGTTCTTC
CASSLGLAGVGNTGEQFF
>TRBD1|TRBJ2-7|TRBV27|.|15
TGTGCCAGCAGTTTTCTACAGGGGCAGCGAATGAAGCAGTACTTC
CASSFLQGQRMKQYF
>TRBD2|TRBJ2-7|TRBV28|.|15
TGTGCCAGCAGTTTATGGTCTAGCGGGACCTACGAGCAGTACTTC
CASSLWSSGTYEQYF
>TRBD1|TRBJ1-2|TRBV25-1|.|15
TGTGCCAGCAGTGATTGGGGACAGGGCAACTATGGCTACACCTTC
CASSDWGQGNYGYTF
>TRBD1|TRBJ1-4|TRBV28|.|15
TGTGCCAGCAGTTTGACAGGGGCAACTAATGAAAAACTGTTTTTT
CASSLTGATNEKLFF
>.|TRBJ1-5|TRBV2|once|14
TGTGCCAGCAGTGAATCTGGCAATTATCAGCCCCAGCATTTT
CASSESGNYQPQHF
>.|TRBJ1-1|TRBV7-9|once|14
TGTGCCAGCAGCTTCTGGGAGGGCCCCACTGAAGCTTTCTTT
CASSFWEGPTEAFF
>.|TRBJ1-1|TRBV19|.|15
TGTGCCAGTAGTAATTCGGGAGGGGTGAACACTGAAGCTTTCTTT
CASSNSGGVNTEAFF
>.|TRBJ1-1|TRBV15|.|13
TGTGCCACCAGCAGAGGGCATGACACTGAAGCTTTCTTT
CATSRGHDTEAFF
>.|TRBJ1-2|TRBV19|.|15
TGTGCCAGTAGCCCTTCCTCGACAGCTAACTATGGCTACACCTTC
CASSPSSTANYGYTF
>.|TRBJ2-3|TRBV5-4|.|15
TGTGCCAGCACCCTACTAGGTCAGTACACGGATACGCAGTATTTT
CASTLLGQYTDTQYF
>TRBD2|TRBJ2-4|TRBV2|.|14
TGTGCCAGCAGGCCGGGGGGTGGGACAAACATTCAGTACTTC
CASRPGGGTNIQYF
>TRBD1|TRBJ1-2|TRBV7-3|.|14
TGTGCCAGCAGCCGGGACAGGGGCTCAGGCGGCTACACCTTC
CASSRDRGSGGYTF
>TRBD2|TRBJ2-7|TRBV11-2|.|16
TGTGCCAGCAGCTCTGCACCTAGCGGGGATTTTTACGAGCAGTACTTC
CASSSAPSGDFYEQYF
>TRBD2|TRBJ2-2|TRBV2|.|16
TGTGCCAGCAGTCTCTGGCGGGGGACGAACACCGGGGAGCTGTTTTTT
CASSLWRGTNTGELFF
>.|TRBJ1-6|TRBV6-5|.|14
TGTGCCAGCTCACGGAGCTCCTATAATTCACCCCTCCACTTT
CASSRSSYNSPLHF
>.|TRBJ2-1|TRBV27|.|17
TGTGCCAGCAGTCTGAGACCGGGGTCCGCCTCCTACAATGAGCAGTTCTTC
CASSLRPGSASYNEQFF
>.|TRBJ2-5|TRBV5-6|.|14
TGTGCCAGCAGCTTTTGGGGACTCCAAGAGACCCAGTACTTC
CASSFWGLQETQYF
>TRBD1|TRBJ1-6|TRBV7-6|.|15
TGTGCCAGCAGCTTTGGGGACAGGGGTTGGTCACCCCTCCACTTT
CASSFGDRGWSPLHF
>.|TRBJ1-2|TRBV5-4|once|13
TGTGCCAGCAGCTTACCAGGGCGCCTTGGCTACACCTTC
CASSLPGRLGYTF
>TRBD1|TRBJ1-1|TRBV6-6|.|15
TGTGCCAGCAGTAAGGGGGCAGAAGGAAACACTGAAGCTTTCTTT
CASSKGAEGNTEAFF
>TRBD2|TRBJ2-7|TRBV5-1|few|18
TGCGCCAGCAGCTCAGGACTAGCGGGCCCCGGACTCTCCTACGAGCAGTACTTC
CASSSGLAGPGLSYEQYF
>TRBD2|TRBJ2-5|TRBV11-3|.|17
TGTGCCAGCAGCTTAGGTATCGTGGCGGGAGGACGAGAGACCCAGTACTTC
CASSLGIVAGGRETQYF
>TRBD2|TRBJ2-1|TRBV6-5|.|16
TGTGCCAGCAGTTACTATGTGGGACTAGCTGTCAATGAGCAGTTCTTC
CASSYYVGLAVNEQFF
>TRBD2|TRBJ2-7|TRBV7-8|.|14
TGTGCCAGCAGCTTTAGCGGGGTCGACTACGAGCAGTACTTC
CASSFSGVDYEQYF
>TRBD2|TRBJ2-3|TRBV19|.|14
TGTGCCAGTAGCCTCGGACTAGTAACAGATACGCAGTATTTT
CASSLGLVTDTQYF
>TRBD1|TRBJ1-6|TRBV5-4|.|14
TGTGCCAGCAGCAGGACAGGGTATAATTCACCCCTCCACTTT
CASSRTGYNSPLHF
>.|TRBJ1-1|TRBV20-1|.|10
TGCAGTGCTAGAAGCAATGAAGCTTTCTTT
CSARSNEAFF
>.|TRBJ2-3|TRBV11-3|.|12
TGTGCCAGCAGCGCGGGACTGGATACGCAGTATTTT
CASSAGLDTQYF
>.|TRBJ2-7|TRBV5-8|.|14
TGTGCCAGCAGCCCCAGGGGCAGGGGCTACGAGCAGTACTTC
CASSPRGRGYEQYF
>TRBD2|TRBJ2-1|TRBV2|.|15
TGTGCCACCCTACCCCAGCGGGGGGGCCCCAATGAGCAGTTCTTC
CATLPQRGGPNEQFF
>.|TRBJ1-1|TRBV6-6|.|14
TGTGCCAGCAGTTATACGGAGGGTTGGACTGAAGCTTTCTTT
CASSYTEGWTEAFF
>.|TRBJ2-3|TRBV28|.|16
TGTGCCAGCAGTTCCCGGTCGAGGAGAGGCACAGATACGCAGTATTTT
CASSSRSRRGTDTQYF
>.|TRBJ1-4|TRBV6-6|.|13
TGTGCCAGCAGTTACCCGGACTTGGTAAAACTGTTTTTT
CASSYPDLVKLFF
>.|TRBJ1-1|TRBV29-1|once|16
TGCAGCGTTGGGGCGGGGGGCCGGGTAGGAAACACTGAAGCTTTCTTT
CSVGAGGRVGNTEAFF
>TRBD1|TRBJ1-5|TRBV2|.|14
TGTGCCAGCAGTGACCTGACAGGGTCTCAGCCCCAGCATTTT
CASSDLTGSQPQHF
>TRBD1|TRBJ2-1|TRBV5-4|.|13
TGTGCCAGCAGCTTACAGGGGATAAATGAGCAGTTCTTC
CASSLQGINEQFF